Below, 29 T cell receptor beta chains from the same sample are listed, as sequenced in a study of cytotoxic CD8 clonotypes in ibrutinib-treated CLL. Method: immunoSEQ multiplex PCR; TCRdb's copy keeps in-frame clones and lacks some. This table has about 76,000 clones, approximately 86% appearing once. This sample comprised PBMCs, obtained before ibrutinib treatment. These receptors were obtained from a human donor with chronic lymphocytic leukemia.

The chain recombines TRBV29-1 with TRBJ2-3; D is unresolved. V was shortened by 4 bases and J by 3 bases, with 14 bases between the two germline ends. Germline CDR1 and CDR2: SQVTM and ANQGSEA. The length of the CDR3 is 14 residues. The DNA for the CDR3 is TGCAGCGTTGGAACTCCGTCGAAGACAGATACGCAGTATTTT. Amino acid sequence: CSVGTPSKTDTQYF.

The rearrangement links TRBV29-1 to TRBJ2-3, with 9 bases identical to TRBD1. The trim removed 4 bases at V and 2 bases at J, leaving 4 bases unmatched. Looked up from germline, CDR1 is SQVTM and CDR2 is ANQGSEA. This CDR3 has 14 residues. CDR3 coding DNA: TGCAGCGTTGGGGACAGGGCAAACACAGATACGCAGTATTTT. This gives the protein CSVGDRANTDTQYF.

This chain links TRBV11-2 with TRBJ1-2; 9 bases agree with TRBD1. The ends lost 4 bases at V and 4 bases at J; junction bases unmatched: 7. This CDR3 contains 15 residues. CDR1 is SGHAT and CDR2 is FQNNGV in the germline V gene. The CDR3 bases are TGTGCCAGCAGCTGGCGGACAGGGGCGGGCTATGGCTACACCTTC. It yields the protein CASSWRTGAGYGYTF.

The chain is built from TRBV5-1 and TRBJ1-1, with D perhaps matching TRBD1 (5 bases). This CDR3 region has 13 residues. Germline values: CDR1 SGHRS, CDR2 YFSETQ. Trimming stripped 1 base from V and 2 bases from J, with 6 bases between. The chain's CDR3 is CASSLQGNTEAFF. The CDR3 bases are TGCGCCAGCAGCTTGCAGGGTAACACTGAAGCTTTCTTT. Looking up the rest from reference TRBV5-1 and TRBJ1-1 gives the full variable domain: KAGVTQTPRYLIKTRGQQVTLSCSPISGHRSVSWYQQTPGQGLQFLFEYFSETQRNKGNFPGRFSGRQFSNSRSEMNVSTLELGDSALYLCASSLQGNTEAFFGQGTRLTVV.

The chain couples TRBV7-9 to TRBJ1-1, with D unclear. Germline loops: CDR1 SEHNR, CDR2 FQNEAQ (reference sequence). The CDR3 consists of 15 residues. Trimming left V 3 bases short and J 0 bases short, with 11 bases between. CDR3 amino acids: CASSLAAVMNTEAFF. CDR3 bases: TGTGCCAGCAGCTTGGCAGCAGTAATGAACACTGAAGCTTTCTTT.

The chain combines TRBV28 with TRBJ2-7; 8 nucleotides match TRBD1. This CDR3 comprises 14 residues. Germline-derived CDR1 and CDR2 are MDHEN and SYDVKM. After removal of 4 bases from V and 3 bases from J, the junction contained 5 bases not matched to a gene. This CDR3 is CASSSTGGNYEQYF. In DNA form, the CDR3 reads TGTGCCAGCAGTTCAACAGGGGGAAACTACGAGCAGTACTTC.

The count of this clone is one. CDR3 in DNA: TGTGCCAGCAGACTTATCGGGACAGCGAACACTGAAGCTTTCTTT. Its translation is CASRLIGTANTEAFF. The genes are TRBV6-1 and TRBJ1-1; 7 nucleotides match TRBD1. The V segment lost 6 bases and the J segment 1 base; nucleotides outside the gene matches: 8. CDR3 length equals 15 residues. The germline CDR1 and CDR2 sequences are MNHNS and SASEGT.

The gene calls are TRBV5-1 and TRBJ2-4; D could derive from TRBD1 or TRBD2 (5 bases each). Trimming stripped 4 bases from V and 3 bases from J, with 20 bases between. The CDR3 sequence is 17 residues long. CDR1 and CDR2 (germline): SGHRS, YFSETQ. The CDR3 reads CASSLGVLGVDKNIQYF. The CDR3 DNA reads as TGCGCCAGCAGCCTTGGGGTATTGGGGGTAGACAAAAACATTCAGTACTTC.

For this clone: The CDR3 ends on some other residue instead of the conserved phenylalanine or tryptophan, so this is likely a read error. It is unclear where the CDR3 begins or ends on the DNA, so no DNA is shown, and the CDR3 is as TCRdb lists it. The rearrangement links TRBV6-1 to TRBJ1-1. The V gene's germline CDR1 is MNHNS and CDR2 SASEGT. Termini included, the CDR3 measures 14 amino acids. The CDR3 loop is CASSGDYGVPTFTY.

CDR3 region: CASSQDRGSLSGNTIYF. Here the CDR3 DNA reads TGCGCCAGCAGCCAAGACCGGGGCAGTCTCTCTGGAAACACCATATATTTT. V gene TRBV4-1 combines with J gene TRBJ1-3; maybe TRBD1 (5 bases). Germline lookup yields CDR1 MGHRA and CDR2 YSYEKL. Trimming removed 0 bases at V and 0 bases at J, with 12 bases between. The CDR3 sequence is 17 residues long.

The chain has TRBV27 and TRBJ2-1; TRBD2 agrees at 9 bases. This CDR3 comprises 15 residues. Losses at the gene ends were 6 bases for V and 2 bases for J; bases not matched to a gene: 5. Per the germline V gene, CDR1 is MNHEY and CDR2 is SMNVEV (reference sequence). In nucleotides, the CDR3 is TGTGCCAGCAGAGTAGCGGGAGCTACCTACAATGAGCAGTTCTTC. Its translation is CASRVAGATYNEQFF.

In its sample, this clone was seen once. V and J are TRBV9 and TRBJ2-1, with 7 positions matching TRBD1. V dropped 0 bases and J dropped 12; count of bases not matched to a gene: 6. Germline V lookup: CDR1 SGDLS, CDR2 YYNGEE. The length of the CDR3 is 13 residues. This chain's CDR3 is CASSVAWQGVQFF. The CDR3 region has the DNA TGTGCCAGCAGCGTAGCATGGCAGGGGGTGCAGTTCTTC.

The J gene is TRBJ1-5, the V gene TRBV27, with TRBD1 matching over 8 bases. The germline gives CDR1 MNHEY, CDR2 SMNVEV (reference sequence). This CDR3 comprises 16 residues. V was pared by 1 base and J by 6 bases, with 8 bases of the junction left unmatched. The CDR3 DNA reads as TGTGCCAGCAGTTTATTAACCTCAGGGGGCGGTCAGCCCCAGCATTTT. It specifies CASSLLTSGGGQPQHF.

This chain uses TRBV28 with TRBJ1-1; unclear D gene. Trimming stripped 2 bases from V and 6 bases from J, with 10 bases between. From germline, CDR1 is MDHEN and CDR2 SYDVKM. The CDR3 consists of 13 residues. The CDR3 bases are TGTGCCAGCAGTTTAGTAGGACTCGCTGAAGCTTTCTTT. It yields the protein CASSLVGLAEAFF. The whole variable domain, filled in from reference TRBV28 and TRBJ1-1, reads DVKVTQSSRYLVKRTGEKVFLECVQDMDHENMFWYRQDPGLGLRLIYFSYDVKMKEKGDIPEGYSVSREKKERFSLILESASTNQTSMYLCASSLVGLAEAFFGQGTRLTVV.

The V call is TRBV9, the J call TRBJ2-3, with 9 bases identical to TRBD2. V trimming: 4 bases; J trimming: 6 bases; junction bases outside the gene matches: 9. Germline values: CDR1 SGDLS, CDR2 YYNGEE. The CDR3 length is 15 residues. DNA for the CDR3: TGTGCCAGCAGCATCCCTAGCGGGGCCGGGGATACGCAGTATTTT. Residues: CASSIPSGAGDTQYF.

The chain has TRBV7-9 and TRBJ2-5, with TRBD2 matching 9 bases. V was pared by 6 bases and J by 0 bases, with 8 bases of the junction left unmatched. The V gene's germline CDR1 is SEHNR and CDR2 FQNEAQ (reference sequence). This CDR3 is built from 16 residues. This CDR3 is CASSPRLAAYQETQYF. The CDR3 coding sequence is TGTGCCAGCAGTCCCCGACTAGCGGCGTACCAAGAGACCCAGTACTTC. Full variable domain (missing parts from reference TRBV7-9 and TRBJ2-5): DTGVSQNPRHKITKRGQNVTFRCDPISEHNRLYWYRQTLGQGPEFLTYFQNEAQLEKSRLLSDRFSAERPKGSFSTLEIQRTEQGDSAMYLCASSPRLAAYQETQYFGPGTRLLVL.

Here the CDR3 reads CAISGLAGGPIYEQYF. The CDR3 DNA is TGTGCCATCAGCGGACTAGCGGGAGGGCCTATCTACGAGCAGTACTTC. V usage is TRBV10-3 and J usage is TRBJ2-7, with 15 bases lining up with TRBD2. The CDR3 contains 16 residues. V dropped 6 bases and J dropped 3; count of bases not matched to a gene: 6. The germline V gene encodes CDR1 ENHRY and CDR2 SYGVKD.

This rearrangement joins TRBV5-1 to TRBJ1-3; unclear D gene. The CDR3 extends over 16 amino acids. V gave up 4 bases and J gave up 0 bases, with 14 bases separating them. Germline CDR1 reads SGHRS; CDR2 reads YFSETQ. Here the CDR3 reads CASSARFRSSGNTIYF. The DNA of the CDR3 is TGCGCCAGCAGCGCGCGTTTCAGGAGCTCTGGAAACACCATATATTTT.

The chain employs TRBV5-1 and TRBJ2-7, with no clear D. Germline V gives CDR1 SGHRS, CDR2 YFSETQ. Trimming removed 0 bases from V and 0 bases from J, with 13 bases in between. This CDR3 comprises 16 residues. In DNA form, the CDR3 reads TGCGCCAGCAGCTTGGGTACGGCCCGTAGCTCCTACGAGCAGTACTTC. This translates into CASSLGTARSSYEQYF.

The V gene is TRBV30, the J gene TRBJ2-1, with D possibly matching TRBD1 (6 bases). Germline CDR1 reads GTSNPN; CDR2 reads SVGIG (reference sequence). The length of the CDR3 is 11 residues. V was trimmed by 6 bases and J by 12 bases, leaving 15 bases between them. CDR3 coding DNA: TGTGCCTGCCACAGGGCACGGGGGCAGTTCTTC. As protein: CACHRARGQFF.

The chain combines TRBV11-1 with TRBJ2-2, with 8 bases aligning to TRBD1. Germline CDR1 and CDR2: SGHAT and FQDESV (reference sequence). This CDR3 region has 15 residues. Losses at the gene ends were 4 bases for V and 4 bases for J; bases not matched to a gene: 5. Here the CDR3 DNA reads TGTGCCAGCAGCTGGACAGGGAAAGTCACCGGGGAGCTGTTTTTT. This codes for CASSWTGKVTGELFF.

The chain has TRBV6-1 and TRBJ2-7; D possibly corresponds to TRBD1 (6 bases). The CDR3 length is 18 residues. Germline-derived CDR1 and CDR2 are MNHNS and SASEGT. The V gene lost 4 bases and the J gene lost 0 bases, with 22 bases spanning the gap. In DNA form, the CDR3 reads TGTGCCAGCAGTGCCGCCCGATACGGACAGATAAGCTCCTACGAGCAGTACTTC. Translation: CASSAARYGQISSYEQYF.

This clone was observed once. V usage is TRBV7-9 and J usage is TRBJ1-2; D unclear. The CDR3 has 13 amino acids. Germline values: CDR1 SEHNR, CDR2 FQNEAQ (reference sequence). V was shortened by 0 bases and J by 8 bases, with 10 bases between the two germline ends. CDR3 protein: CASSLAQGGGYTF. In DNA, the CDR3 is TGTGCCAGCAGCTTAGCGCAAGGCGGAGGCTACACCTTC.

This clone occurred once. CDR3 nucleotide sequence: TGTGCCAGCAGGACCGGGACCGCGAACACCGGGGAGCTGTTTTTT. Its translation: CASRTGTANTGELFF. This chain joins TRBV7-6 and TRBJ2-2; TRBD1 or TRBD2 may be the D gene (5 bases each). V was pared by 6 bases and J by 0 bases, with 11 bases between. This CDR3 has 15 amino acids. Per the germline V gene, CDR1 is SGHVS and CDR2 is FNYEAQ.

This chain uses TRBV5-1 with TRBJ2-1; D unclear. The ends were cut back, 0 bases at V and 4 bases at J, with 8 bases in the middle. Germline lookup yields CDR1 SGHRS and CDR2 YFSETQ. The CDR3 is 14 residues long. CDR3 in amino acids: CASSLEVYYNEQFF. The CDR3 nucleotides read TGCGCCAGCAGCTTGGAGGTTTATTACAATGAGCAGTTCTTC.

This clone has only one observation. The V gene is TRBV19, the J gene TRBJ1-2, with D uncertain. The CDR3 runs 14 residues. The ends were cut back, 5 bases at V and 1 base at J, with 11 bases in the middle. CDR1 is LNHDA and CDR2 is SQIVND in the germline V gene (reference sequence). As DNA, the CDR3 is TGTGCCAGTAGTGCGGAGTCCCGTAACTATGGCTACACCTTC. Its protein is CASSAESRNYGYTF.

This sequence joins TRBV6-5 and TRBJ2-7; 8 bases match TRBD2. The germline CDR1 and CDR2 sequences are MNHEY and SVGAGI. J lost 6 bases, V lost 7 bases, and 11 bases had no gene match. This CDR3 has 14 amino acids. The chain's CDR3 is CASTNSRGGFEQYF. In DNA, the CDR3 is TGTGCCAGCACCAATTCTCGGGGGGGGTTCGAGCAGTACTTC.

This clone was detected once. The chain links TRBV7-2 to TRBJ1-3; D ambiguous. This CDR3 is built from 14 residues. V was trimmed by 5 bases and J by 2 bases, leaving 10 bases between them. Per the germline V gene, CDR1 is SGHTA and CDR2 is FQGNSA. Here the CDR3 DNA reads TGTGCCAGCAGCGGTACAAGGGCTGGAAACACCATATATTTT. Amino acids: CASSGTRAGNTIYF.

This clone was detected a few times. The CDR3 sequence is CASSYEAGELFF. CDR3 DNA sequence: TGTGCCAGCAGTTACGAGGCCGGGGAGCTGTTTTTT. The genes are TRBV6-5 and TRBJ2-2; no clear D. Germline CDR1 MNHEY, CDR2 SVGAGI. This CDR3 is 12 amino acids long. With 2 bases removed from V and 6 bases from J, the gap between germline ends came to 4 bases.